Shown below are 15 T cell receptor beta chains from a single sample sequenced in a study of blood T cell repertoires in COVID-19. Assay used: immunoSEQ multiplex PCR; TCRdb lists only in-frame clones, some missing. The sample lists some 250,000 clones, roughly 77% occurring once. The sequenced material came from peripheral blood. These receptors were collected from a woman of 80 years or more with acute or convalescent COVID-19.

The CDR3, as DNA: TGTGCCAGCAGTTCGGACAGAAACAATCAGCCCCAGCATTTT. Protein product: CASSSDRNNQPQHF. V usage is TRBV6-5 and J usage is TRBJ1-5, with D tentatively TRBD1 (6 bases). Trimming cost V 4 bases and J 3 bases, with 10 bases left between them. Per germline, CDR1 MNHEY and CDR2 SVGAGI. The CDR3 covers 14 residues.

This chain links TRBV4-2 with TRBJ1-6, with 8 bases fitting TRBD1. V lost 5 bases and J lost 10; bases outside the gene matches: 10. The CDR3 runs 15 residues. Per germline, CDR1 LGHNA and CDR2 YNFKEQ. In DNA form, the CDR3 reads TGTGCCAGCAGCTTGAAGGACAGGGAGGCCTCACCCCTCCACTTT. Translating it yields CASSLKDREASPLHF.

This clone appeared a few times. The junction departs from germline at one end; a sequencing error may be responsible. The V gene is TRBV3-1 (or the pseudogene TRBV3-2), the J gene TRBJ1-4; 9 nucleotides agree with TRBD1. The germline V gene encodes CDR1 LGHDT and CDR2 YNNKEL (reference sequence). The CDR3 is 14 amino acids. The CDR3 DNA reads TGTGCCAGCAGCAAAGACAGGGGGTTTGAAAAACTGTTTTTT. It translates to CASSKDRGFEKLFF.

This chain uses TRBV11-3 with TRBJ2-7; no definite D call. Trimming shortened V by 0 bases and J by 3 bases, and 30 bases separated the two germline ends. Per the germline V gene, CDR1 is SGHNT and CDR2 is YENEEA. The CDR3 totals 21 residues. The CDR3 sequence: CASSLDLISSLADGSGYEQYF. DNA of the CDR3: TGTGCCAGCAGCTTAGATCTTATCTCCTCTCTGGCCGACGGGTCGGGCTACGAGCAGTACTTC. The full variable domain, in which reference TRBV11-3 and TRBJ2-7 provide the parts outside the CDR3, is EAGVVQSPRYKIIEKKQPVAFWCNPISGHNTLYWYLQNLGQGPELLIRYENEEAVDDSQLPKDRFSAERLKGVDSTLKIQPAELGDSAVYLCASSLDLISSLADGSGYEQYFGPGTRLTVT.

The V gene is TRBV19, the J gene TRBJ1-5; 8 bases fit TRBD1. Germline values: CDR1 LNHDA, CDR2 SQIVND (reference sequence). This CDR3 has 15 residues. The V gene end was trimmed by 5 bases and the J gene end by 4 bases; junction bases not matched to a gene: 7. The CDR3 nucleotides are TGTGCCAGTAGTCTGGACAGGGTAGGTAATCAGCCCCAGCATTTT. Protein product: CASSLDRVGNQPQHF.

The chain is built from TRBV6-2 or TRBV6-3 and TRBJ2-1; 7 bases are a match to TRBD2. Trimming removed 7 bases from V and 3 bases from J; junction bases left unmatched: 12. The CDR3 covers 16 residues. Germline V gene lookup returns CDR1 MNHEY and CDR2 SVGEGT. CDR3 in DNA: TGTGCCAGCACCCCTCGAGGGAGGGGAGGCTACAATGAGCAGTTCTTC. Translating gives CASTPRGRGGYNEQFF.

In its sample, this clone was seen a few times. The V and J genes are TRBV10-3 and TRBJ1-2, with 9 bases lining up with TRBD1. V was clipped by 2 bases and J by 8 bases; unmatched bases: 6. The CDR3 consists of 14 residues. The germline CDR1 and CDR2 sequences are ENHRY and SYGVKD. In nucleotides, the CDR3 is TGTGCCATCAGTGAGACAGGGGGCCGGCAGGGCTACACCTTC. Translation gives CAISETGGRQGYTF.

The chain combines TRBV6-5 with TRBJ2-5; D is uncertain. The CDR3 consists of 11 residues. The V end was cut by 6 bases, the J end by 4 bases, with 6 bases between. Per the germline V gene, CDR1 is MNHEY and CDR2 is SVGAGI. CDR3 loop: CASRLRETQYF. DNA for the CDR3: TGTGCCAGCAGACTGCGAGAGACCCAGTACTTC.

A single count supports this clone. The chain uses TRBV19 and TRBJ1-5; TRBD1 matches 7 bases. The CDR3 runs to 14 residues. From germline, CDR1 is LNHDA and CDR2 SQIVND (reference sequence). Trimming cost V 1 base and J 6 bases; bases outside gene matches: 3. The CDR3 region has the DNA TGTGCCAGTAGTATAGGAGCAGGGGGTCAGCCCCAGCATTTT. Amino acid sequence: CASSIGAGGQPQHF.

This clone is a singleton in its sample. This CDR3 reads CASSSPTSGRLTGELFF. CDR3 bases: TGTGCCAGCAGTTCCCCGACTAGCGGGAGACTCACCGGGGAGCTGTTTTTT. The V and J genes are TRBV6-2 or TRBV6-3 and TRBJ2-2, with 12 bases identical to TRBD2. CDR1 is MNHEY and CDR2 is SVGEGT in the germline V gene. The CDR3 totals 17 residues. V shed 4 bases, J shed 4 bases, and the junction held 7 bases outside the gene matches.

V is TRBV5-1 and J is TRBJ1-1, with D maybe TRBD1 (6 bases). From germline, CDR1 is SGHRS and CDR2 YFSETQ. Trimming took off 4 bases at V and 11 bases at J, with 18 bases between the two ends. This CDR3 has 13 residues. For the CDR3, the DNA is TGCGCCAGCAGCGTGGAGACAGGTGGCATGGCTTTCTTT. It yields the protein CASSVETGGMAFF.

This clone was recorded a few times. The same CDR3 is also encoded by other DNA sequences in this sample. The V call is TRBV9, the J call TRBJ2-1; 9 positions match TRBD2. The germline V gene encodes CDR1 SGDLS and CDR2 YYNGEE. The trim removed 2 bases at V and 0 bases at J, leaving 0 bases unmatched. This CDR3 has 15 amino acids. The CDR3 bases are TGTGCCAGCAGCGTTAGCGGGGGCTCCTACAATGAGCAGTTCTTC. Translating it yields CASSVSGGSYNEQFF.

The chain has TRBV6-5 and TRBJ2-3, with 8 positions matching TRBD1. The V gene's germline CDR1 is MNHEY and CDR2 SVGAGI. The length of the CDR3 is 14 residues. The J segment lost 5 bases and the V segment lost 6 bases, leaving 7 bases of the junction unmatched. CDR3 bases: TGTGCCAGCAGGCGACAGGGGAGTAGAGATACGCAGTATTTT. It codes for CASRRQGSRDTQYF.

V is TRBV5-1 and J is TRBJ2-1; 12 bases are a match to TRBD2. CDR3 length: 15 residues. Germline CDR1 and CDR2: SGHRS and YFSETQ. The trim removed 3 bases at V and 10 bases at J, leaving 8 bases unmatched. The CDR3 nucleotides read TGCGCCAGCAGCTCCTCTAGCGGGGGGGCCCGAGAGCAGTTCTTC. It specifies CASSSSSGGAREQFF. Combining the CDR3 with reference TRBV5-1 and TRBJ2-1 gives the whole variable domain KAGVTQTPRYLIKTRGQQVTLSCSPISGHRSVSWYQQTPGQGLQFLFEYFSETQRNKGNFPGRFSGRQFSNSRSEMNVSTLELGDSALYLCASSSSSGGAREQFFGPGTRLTVL.

The chain employs TRBV5-1 and TRBJ2-2; weak D call: TRBD2 (6 bases). V was cut by 4 bases and J by 5 bases, with 9 bases left in between. CDR1 is SGHRS, CDR2 YFSETQ, per germline. The length of the CDR3 is 13 residues. DNA of the CDR3: TGCGCCAGCAGCACCGGAGGGACCGGGGAGCTGTTTTTT. Amino acids: CASSTGGTGELFF.